This TCR beta chain is drawn from a study of cytomegalovirus exposure and HLA in healthy donors. Assay used: immunoSEQ multiplex PCR; TCRdb lists only in-frame clones, some missing. In the table there are about 220,000 clones, approximately 87% of which are singletons. Sequenced sample: PBMCs. The origin of this receptor is a man between 18 and 29 years old in good health and CMV-seronegative.

The chain's CDR3 is CASHPSGGPGAFF. In DNA, the CDR3 is TGTGCCAGCCACCCCAGTGGAGGCCCCGGAGCTTTCTTT. The J gene is TRBJ1-1, the V gene TRBV6-6; no clear D gene. The CDR3 has 13 residues. CDR1 is MNHNY and CDR2 is SVGAGI in the germline V gene (reference sequence). V dropped 8 bases and J dropped 10 bases, with 20 bases sitting between them.